What follows describes a single TCR beta chain. RNA transcripts served as the template for amplifying TCR beta CDR3 regions. A set of HTBI primers served as the primers for a first-round RT-PCR of the TCR CDR3. TCRdb independently ran MiXCR on the multiplex PCR reads; one entry per CDR3 protein. This sample carries 600,000 to 750,000 distinct CDR3 sequences, around 16% of them seen once, and the ten largest clones take roughly 16%. The record originates from a study of T cells in Graves' hyperthyroidism and ophthalmopathy. The CDR3 has 15 amino acids. Germline V lookup: CDR1 PRHDT, CDR2 FYEKMQ (reference sequence). The V segment lost 4 bases and the J segment 6 bases; nucleotides outside the gene matches: 11. Clinical symptoms, serum thyroxine, TRAb, thyroid ultrasound and orbital computed tomography informed diagnoses.

Specimen: blood. The genes are TRBV13 and TRBJ2-7; 8 positions match TRBD1. This receptor was taken from a man between 45 and 60 years old with Graves' hyperthyroidism. CDR3 nucleotide sequence: TGTGCCAGCAGCTACACAGGGGGTTACCTATCCGAGCAGTACTTC. Its translation: CASSYTGGYLSEQYF. Filled out from reference TRBV13 and TRBJ2-7, the complete variable domain reads AAGVIQSPRHLIKEKRETATLKCYPIPRHDTVYWYQQGPGQDPQFLISFYEKMQSDKGSIPDRFSAQQFSDYHSELNMSSLELGDSALYFCASSYTGGYLSEQYFGPGTRLTVT.